These T cell receptor beta chains were read from a single sample in a study of T cells in Graves' hyperthyroidism and ophthalmopathy. TCRdb recomputed calls from the multiplex PCR reads with MiXCR, one row per CDR3 protein. The table records about 720,000 distinct CDR3 sequences, around 15% of them present only once. Sample: blood. The receptors derive from a man younger than 35 with Graves' hyperthyroidism. CDR3s include the opening cysteine and the closing phenylalanine or tryptophan. D genes are given only for firm matches. Size values are once, few and many counts, or a class for expanded clones, and some rows have none.

V: TRBV7-9
D: -
J: TRBJ2-7
size: many
DNA: TGTGCCAGCAGTTTGGGATTGACGGGAAGCTCCTACGAGCAGTACTTC
CDR3: CASSLGLTGSSYEQYF

V: TRBV9
D: -
J: TRBJ1-3
size: once
DNA: TGTGCCAGCAGCGTGGGGTTGGGGAGACACTCTGGAAACACCATATATTTT
CDR3: CASSVGLGRHSGNTIYF

V: TRBV4-3
D: -
J: TRBJ2-6
size: few
DNA: TGCGCCAGCAGTCCGGGTTCCCCATCTGGGGCCAACGTCCTGACTTTC
CDR3: CASSPGSPSGANVLTF

V: TRBV4-3
D: TRBD2
J: TRBJ2-3
size: -
DNA: TGCGCCAGCAGCCAAGGGCTCGGGACTAGAGACCACTCAGATACGCAGTATTTT
CDR3: CASSQGLGTRDHSDTQYF

V: TRBV5-6
D: -
J: TRBJ2-7
size: many
DNA: TGTGCCAGCAGCGTCCGCTACGAGCAGTACTTC
CDR3: CASSVRYEQYF

V: TRBV2
D: TRBD1
J: TRBJ1-5
size: -
DNA: TGTGCCAGCAGTGAAGGGGACAGGGGGCGCAGCAATCAGCCCCAGCATTTT
CDR3: CASSEGDRGRSNQPQHF

V: TRBV27
D: -
J: TRBJ2-3
size: many
DNA: TGTGCCAGCAGTTTACAGGGGATCACTAGCACAGATACGCAGTATTTT
CDR3: CASSLQGITSTDTQYF

V: TRBV11-3
D: -
J: TRBJ2-7
size: many
DNA: TGTGCCAGCAGCTTAGTTTTCTCCTACGAGCAGTACTTC
CDR3: CASSLVFSYEQYF

V: TRBV29-1
D: -
J: TRBJ1-1
size: few
DNA: TGCAGCGTCTTGGACGGGGTTTTCACTGAAGCTTTCTTT
CDR3: CSVLDGVFTEAFF

V: TRBV15
D: TRBD1
J: TRBJ2-7
size: many
DNA: TGTGCCACCAGCTTCGGACAGGGTGCTTACGAGCAGTACTTC
CDR3: CATSFGQGAYEQYF

V: TRBV20-1
D: -
J: TRBJ2-1
size: many
DNA: TGCAGTGCTAGAGGGGGGGAGAGTTTCTACAATGAGCAGTTCTTC
CDR3: CSARGGESFYNEQFF

V: TRBV19
D: TRBD2
J: TRBJ2-5
size: -
DNA: TGTGCCAGTAGTACGCCCGGGCGGGAGGGAGGAGAGACCCAGTACTTC
CDR3: CASSTPGREGGETQYF

V: TRBV12-3/TRBV12-4
D: -
J: TRBJ2-1
size: many
DNA: TGTGCCAGCAGGCCTAGAGTACTCTCCTACAATGAGCAGTTCTTC
CDR3: CASRPRVLSYNEQFF

V: TRBV29-1
D: -
J: TRBJ1-6
size: many
DNA: TGCAGCGTTCTTGACGGGCCTGGGAATTCACCCCTCCACTTT
CDR3: CSVLDGPGNSPLHF

V: TRBV12-3/TRBV12-4
D: -
J: TRBJ1-2
size: few
DNA: TGTGCCAGCAGTTTAATAGGGCAGGGTGACTACACCTTC
CDR3: CASSLIGQGDYTF

V: TRBV7-3
D: TRBD2
J: TRBJ2-1
size: few
DNA: TGTGCCAGCAGCTTAACGGGTGGTCCGGGACTATCCCTCAATGAGCAGTTCTTC
CDR3: CASSLTGGPGLSLNEQFF

V: TRBV12-3/TRBV12-4
D: TRBD1
J: TRBJ2-7
size: many
DNA: TGTGCCAGCAGTCCTACCGGGACAGGGAGCTCCTACGAGCAGTACTTC
CDR3: CASSPTGTGSSYEQYF

V: TRBV6-1
D: -
J: TRBJ2-7
size: many
DNA: TGTGCCAGCAGCCGACACGGGTACTACGAGCAGTACTTC
CDR3: CASSRHGYYEQYF

V: TRBV3-1
D: -
J: TRBJ1-1
size: -
DNA: TGTGCCAGCAGCCAAGAAAGCGGTTGGTTGGGGGACGCTTTCTTT
CDR3: CASSQESGWLGDAFF

V: TRBV7-9
D: TRBD2
J: TRBJ2-1
size: many
DNA: TGTGCCAGCAACGAGCGGGGGGGGACCTACAATGAGCAGTTCTTC
CDR3: CASNERGGTYNEQFF

V: TRBV28
D: -
J: TRBJ2-7
size: many
DNA: TGTGCCAGCAGGAGGGGAATGGCGCACGAGCAGTACTTC
CDR3: CASRRGMAHEQYF

V: TRBV12-3/TRBV12-4
D: TRBD2
J: TRBJ2-5
size: few
DNA: TGTGCCAGCGCGCTCACGGGACTAGCGGGTGAGACCCAGTACTTC
CDR3: CASALTGLAGETQYF

V: TRBV4-2
D: TRBD2
J: TRBJ2-1
size: few
DNA: TGTGCCAGCAGCCAACCCTTTCTTGGCGGGAGACCCAACAATGAGCAGTTCTTC
CDR3: CASSQPFLGGRPNNEQFF

V: TRBV28
D: -
J: TRBJ2-7
size: many
DNA: TGTGCCACCAACCCCTCGCGGGTGACAGTTATCTACGAGCAGTACTTC
CDR3: CATNPSRVTVIYEQYF

V: TRBV30
D: -
J: TRBJ1-5
size: many
DNA: TGTGCCTGGAGTGAGGGTGGCAATCAGCCCCAGCATTTT
CDR3: CAWSEGGNQPQHF

V: TRBV10-2
D: -
J: TRBJ1-2
size: -
DNA: TGCGCCAGCAGTGAGCCGGGGATAGCTAACTATGGCTACACCTTC
CDR3: CASSEPGIANYGYTF

V: TRBV12-3/TRBV12-4
D: -
J: TRBJ2-7
size: many
DNA: TGTGCCAGCAGTTTAGGGCTAGACGAGCAGTACTTC
CDR3: CASSLGLDEQYF

V: TRBV28
D: -
J: TRBJ2-2
size: many
DNA: TGTGCCAGCAGTTTATGGGGAGGACCAAACACCGGGGAGCTGTTTTTT
CDR3: CASSLWGGPNTGELFF

V: TRBV5-1
D: TRBD1
J: TRBJ2-3
size: many
DNA: TGCGCCAGCAGCTTCGGGACAGGGGGAGATACGCAGTATTTT
CDR3: CASSFGTGGDTQYF

V: TRBV15
D: -
J: TRBJ1-5
size: -
DNA: TGTGCCACCAGCAGCAGGGAGACGGTCAATCAGCCCCAGCATTTT
CDR3: CATSSRETVNQPQHF

V: TRBV6-2/TRBV6-3
D: -
J: TRBJ1-2
size: -
DNA: TGTGCCACTCAAACAGGGATAGGAAGGGACTATGGCTACACCTTC
CDR3: CATQTGIGRDYGYTF

V: TRBV28
D: TRBD2
J: TRBJ2-7
size: many
DNA: TGTGCCAGCAGTTTAGTGGGGGACTACTACGAGCAGTACTTC
CDR3: CASSLVGDYYEQYF

V: TRBV6-2/TRBV6-3
D: -
J: TRBJ1-1
size: many
DNA: TGTGCCAGCAGCCTTGCGCGGAACAGAGTGAACACTGAAGCTTTCTTT
CDR3: CASSLARNRVNTEAFF

V: TRBV6-2/TRBV6-3
D: TRBD1
J: TRBJ2-3
size: -
DNA: TGTGCCAGTGAGGGCGACGGGACAGAAGTCACAGATACGCAGTATTTT
CDR3: CASEGDGTEVTDTQYF

V: TRBV19
D: -
J: TRBJ2-5
size: few
DNA: TGTGCCAGTCGTAGAATGGGAGAGACCCAGTACTTC
CDR3: CASRRMGETQYF

V: TRBV5-1
D: -
J: TRBJ2-3
size: few
DNA: TGCGCCAGCAGTCTCGACAGGCCCTACTCGAATACGCAGTATTTT
CDR3: CASSLDRPYSNTQYF

V: TRBV7-2
D: -
J: TRBJ2-7
size: many
DNA: TGTGCCAGCAGCTTAGAGGTAGCGTACTACGAGCAGTACTTC
CDR3: CASSLEVAYYEQYF

V: TRBV28
D: -
J: TRBJ2-1
size: few
DNA: TGTGCCAGCACCTACATACAACCGAACTTGGTTGAGCAGTTCTTC
CDR3: CASTYIQPNLVEQFF

V: TRBV29-1
D: -
J: TRBJ2-7
size: few
DNA: TGCAGCGTTGAGGTGGTTAGCCAAAACTCCTACGAGCAGTACTTC
CDR3: CSVEVVSQNSYEQYF

V: TRBV2
D: -
J: TRBJ2-1
size: few
DNA: TGTGCCAGCAGTGGGGGAGTTTTGGATGAGCAGTTCTTC
CDR3: CASSGGVLDEQFF